This passage covers 8 T cell receptor beta chains from one sample sequenced in a study of CD8 T cells in Susac syndrome. Reverse transcription of about 0.45 to 1 ug RNA was carried out with random hexamers. Via MiXCR, TCRdb re-called the immunoSEQ multiplex PCR reads, giving one row per CDR3 protein. The sample shows approximately 190,000 distinct CDR3 sequences, more than 90% of them seen only once. Source material: CD4+ T cells from PBMCs. The receptor set was obtained from a human donor with Susac syndrome.

The V call is TRBV2, the J call TRBJ1-2, with 11 bases identical to TRBD1. With V trimmed by 1 base and J by 5 bases, 3 bases remained unmatched. Per the germline V gene, CDR1 is SNHLY and CDR2 is FYNNEI. The CDR3 runs to 15 residues. The CDR3 spells CASSEGTGGLYGYTF. The CDR3 bases are TGTGCCAGCAGTGAAGGGACAGGGGGCCTTTATGGCTACACCTTC.

This clonotype was observed once. The chain couples TRBV29-1 to TRBJ1-1, with D possibly matching TRBD1 (5 bases). Germline V gene data show CDR1 as SQVTM and CDR2 as ANQGSEA. V shed 7 bases and J shed 10 bases, with 13 bases lying between them. The CDR3 extends over 10 amino acids. The CDR3 spells CSGLGALAFF. The DNA for the CDR3 is TGCAGCGGGCTTGGGGCGCTAGCTTTCTTT.

The chain employs TRBV5-1 and TRBJ2-7, with a possible D match to TRBD1 (5 bases). This CDR3 is 13 amino acids long. V was clipped by 0 bases and J by 3 bases, with 7 bases between them. CDR1 and CDR2 (germline): SGHRS, YFSETQ. As DNA, the CDR3 is TGCGCCAGCAGCTTGGAACAGGTCTACGAGCAGTACTTC. Protein sequence: CASSLEQVYEQYF.

A single count supports this clonotype. V and J are TRBV10-3 and TRBJ2-3; D uncertain. Germline CDR1 is ENHRY and CDR2 is SYGVKD. The CDR3 covers 14 residues. Trimming cost V 3 bases and J 5 bases, with 12 bases left between them. The CDR3 coding sequence is TGTGCCATCAGTGACAGGCCGGGCATAGATACGCAGTATTTT. Translating gives CAISDRPGIDTQYF.

This rearrangement joins TRBV20-1 to TRBJ2-5; D possibly matches TRBD1 or TRBD2 (5 bases each). The CDR3 spans 12 residues. Germline CDR1 DFQATT, CDR2 SNEGSKA (reference sequence). V was pared by 4 bases and J by 4 bases, with 10 bases between. The CDR3 DNA reads as TGCAGTGCTAATCCCGGGGCAGAGACCCAGTACTTC. It translates to CSANPGAETQYF.

J is TRBJ2-5 and V is TRBV7-2; TRBD2 might be the D (6 bases). The CDR3 is 16 amino acids. Trimming cost V 4 bases and J 6 bases, with 21 bases left between them. Germline lookup yields CDR1 SGHTA and CDR2 FQGNSA. The CDR3 spells CASSSSRGGAGKTQYF. The CDR3 bases are TGTGCCAGCAGCTCCTCGAGGGGCGGGGCCGGGAAGACCCAGTACTTC.

The chain has TRBV27 and TRBJ2-1; D ambiguous. This CDR3 has 13 amino acids. Germline CDR1 and CDR2: MNHEY and SMNVEV (reference sequence). With 1 base removed from V and 8 bases from J, the gap between germline ends came to 9 bases. CDR3 coding DNA: TGTGCCAGCAGTTTATGGGCCGTTGATGAGCAGTTCTTC. Protein sequence: CASSLWAVDEQFF.

The CDR3 sequence is CASSPGTSPRGQYF. CDR3 nucleotide sequence: TGTGCCAGCTCACCAGGGACGTCCCCGAGGGGCCAGTACTTC. The chain joins TRBV18 to TRBJ2-5; D may correspond to TRBD1 or TRBD2 (5 bases each). Trimming took off 2 bases at V and 10 bases at J, with 17 bases between the two ends. The CDR3 extends over 14 amino acids. Germline V gene sequence: CDR1 KGHSH, CDR2 LQKENI.